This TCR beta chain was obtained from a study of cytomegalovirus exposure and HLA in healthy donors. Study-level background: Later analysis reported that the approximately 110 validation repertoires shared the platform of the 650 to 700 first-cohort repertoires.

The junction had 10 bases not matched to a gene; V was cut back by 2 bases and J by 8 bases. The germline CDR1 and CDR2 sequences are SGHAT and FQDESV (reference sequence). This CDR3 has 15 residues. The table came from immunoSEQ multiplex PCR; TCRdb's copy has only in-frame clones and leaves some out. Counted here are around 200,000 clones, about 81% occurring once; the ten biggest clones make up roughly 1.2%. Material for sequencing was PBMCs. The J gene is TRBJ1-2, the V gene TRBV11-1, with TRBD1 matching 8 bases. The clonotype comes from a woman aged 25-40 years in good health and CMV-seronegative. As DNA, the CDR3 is TGTGCCAGCAGCTTAAGAGTGACAGGGGCTAACGGCTACACCTTC. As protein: CASSLRVTGANGYTF.